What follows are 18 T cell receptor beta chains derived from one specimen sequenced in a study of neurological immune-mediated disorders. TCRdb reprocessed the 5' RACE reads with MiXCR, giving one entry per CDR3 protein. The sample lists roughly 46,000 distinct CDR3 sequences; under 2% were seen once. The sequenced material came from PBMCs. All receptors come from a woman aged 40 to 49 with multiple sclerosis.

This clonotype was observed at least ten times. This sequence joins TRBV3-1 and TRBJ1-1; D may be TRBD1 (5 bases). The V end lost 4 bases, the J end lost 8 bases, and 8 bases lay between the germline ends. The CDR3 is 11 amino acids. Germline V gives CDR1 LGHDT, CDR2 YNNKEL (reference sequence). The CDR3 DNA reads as TGTGCCAGCAGCCGCTCAGGGGAAGCTTTCTTT. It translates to CASSRSGEAFF. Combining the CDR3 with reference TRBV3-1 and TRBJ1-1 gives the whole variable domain DTAVSQTPKYLVTQMGNDKSIKCEQNLGHDTMYWYKQDSKKFLKIMFSYNNKELIINETVPNRFSPKSPDKAHLNLHINSLELGDSAVYFCASSRSGEAFFGQGTRLTVV.

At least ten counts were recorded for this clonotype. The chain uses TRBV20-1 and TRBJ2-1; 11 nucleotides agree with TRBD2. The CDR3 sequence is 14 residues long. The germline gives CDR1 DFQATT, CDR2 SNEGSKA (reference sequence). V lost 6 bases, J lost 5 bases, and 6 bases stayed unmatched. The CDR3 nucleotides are TGCAGTGCACCGGGACTAGCGGTTAACAATGAGCAGTTCTTC. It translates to CSAPGLAVNNEQFF.

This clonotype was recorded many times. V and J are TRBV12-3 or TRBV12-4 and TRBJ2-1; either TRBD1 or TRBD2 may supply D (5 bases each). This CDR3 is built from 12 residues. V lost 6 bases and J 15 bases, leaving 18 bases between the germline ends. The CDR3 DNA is TGTGCCAGCAGCCCCCCGGACCGAGGGGTGTTCTTC. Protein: CASSPPDRGVFF.

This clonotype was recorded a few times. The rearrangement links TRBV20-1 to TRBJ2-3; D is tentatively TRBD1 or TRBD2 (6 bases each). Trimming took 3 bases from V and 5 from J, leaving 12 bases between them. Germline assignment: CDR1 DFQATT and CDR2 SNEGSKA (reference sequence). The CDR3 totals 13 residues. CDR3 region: CSASRGPKDTQYF. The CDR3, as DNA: TGCAGTGCTAGCCGGGGGCCTAAAGATACGCAGTATTTT.

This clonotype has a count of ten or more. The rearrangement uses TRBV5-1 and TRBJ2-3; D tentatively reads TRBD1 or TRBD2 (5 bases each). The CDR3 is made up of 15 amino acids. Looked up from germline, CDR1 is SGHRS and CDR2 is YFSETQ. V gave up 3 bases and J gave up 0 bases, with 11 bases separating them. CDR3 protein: CASSWTGPSTDTQYF. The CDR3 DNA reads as TGCGCCAGCAGCTGGACGGGACCGAGCACAGATACGCAGTATTTT.

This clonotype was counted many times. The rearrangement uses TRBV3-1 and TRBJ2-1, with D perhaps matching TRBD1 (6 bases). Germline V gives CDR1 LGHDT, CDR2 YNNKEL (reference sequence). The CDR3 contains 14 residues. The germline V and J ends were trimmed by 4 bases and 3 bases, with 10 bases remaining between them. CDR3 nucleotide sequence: TGTGCCAGCAGCCCTAGGACAGTCTACAATGAGCAGTTCTTC. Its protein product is CASSPRTVYNEQFF.

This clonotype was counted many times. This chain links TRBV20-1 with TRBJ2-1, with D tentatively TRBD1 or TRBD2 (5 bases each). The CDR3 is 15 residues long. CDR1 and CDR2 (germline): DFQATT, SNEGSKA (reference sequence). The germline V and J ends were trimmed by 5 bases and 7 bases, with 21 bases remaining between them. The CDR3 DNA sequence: TGCAGTGCTTTCCCGGGGCAGGCCAGATGGAATGAGCAGTTCTTC. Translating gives CSAFPGQARWNEQFF.

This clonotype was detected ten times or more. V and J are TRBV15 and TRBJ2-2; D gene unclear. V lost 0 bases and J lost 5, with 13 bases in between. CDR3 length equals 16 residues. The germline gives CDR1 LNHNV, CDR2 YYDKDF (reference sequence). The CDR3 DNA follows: TGTGCCACCAGCAGAGATGAAGGGCTTTGGACCGGGGAGCTGTTTTTT. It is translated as CATSRDEGLWTGELFF.

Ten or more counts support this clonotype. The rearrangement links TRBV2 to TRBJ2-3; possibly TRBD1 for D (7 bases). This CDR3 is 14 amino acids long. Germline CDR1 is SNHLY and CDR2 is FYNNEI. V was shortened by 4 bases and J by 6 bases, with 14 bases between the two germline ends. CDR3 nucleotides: TGTGCCAGCAGTGTATCAGGGGGGAGTGATACGCAGTATTTT. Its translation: CASSVSGGSDTQYF.

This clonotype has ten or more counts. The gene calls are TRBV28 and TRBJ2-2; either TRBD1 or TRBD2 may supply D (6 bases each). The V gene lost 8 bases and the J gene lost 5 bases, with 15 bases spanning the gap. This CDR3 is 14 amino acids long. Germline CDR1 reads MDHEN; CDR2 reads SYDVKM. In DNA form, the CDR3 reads TGTGCCAGCGGCTTAGGGGGGAGTACCGGGGAGCTGTTTTTT. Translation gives CASGLGGSTGELFF.

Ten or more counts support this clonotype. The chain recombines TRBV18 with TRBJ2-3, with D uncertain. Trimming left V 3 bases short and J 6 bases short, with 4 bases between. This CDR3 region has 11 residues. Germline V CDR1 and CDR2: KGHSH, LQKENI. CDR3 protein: CASSPYDTQYF. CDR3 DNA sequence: TGTGCCAGCTCACCCTACGATACGCAGTATTTT.

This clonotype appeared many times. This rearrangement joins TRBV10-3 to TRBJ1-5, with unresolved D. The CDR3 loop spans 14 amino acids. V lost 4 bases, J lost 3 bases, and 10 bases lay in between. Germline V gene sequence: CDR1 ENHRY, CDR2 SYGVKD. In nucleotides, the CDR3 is TGTGCCATCAGTGCCCAAGGGTCCAATCAGCCCCAGCATTTT. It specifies CAISAQGSNQPQHF.

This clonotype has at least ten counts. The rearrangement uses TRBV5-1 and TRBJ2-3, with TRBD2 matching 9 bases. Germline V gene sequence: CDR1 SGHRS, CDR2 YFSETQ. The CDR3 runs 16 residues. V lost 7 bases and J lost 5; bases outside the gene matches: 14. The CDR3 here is CASGIGLSGGLDTQYF. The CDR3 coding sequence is TGCGCCAGCGGCATTGGGCTTAGCGGGGGATTAGATACGCAGTATTTT.

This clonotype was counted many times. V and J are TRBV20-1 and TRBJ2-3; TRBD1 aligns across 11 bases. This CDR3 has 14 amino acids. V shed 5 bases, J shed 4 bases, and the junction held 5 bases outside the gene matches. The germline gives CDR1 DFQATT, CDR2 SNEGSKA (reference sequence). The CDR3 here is CSALGGQGADTQYF. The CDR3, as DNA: TGCAGTGCTCTGGGGGGACAGGGGGCAGATACGCAGTATTTT.

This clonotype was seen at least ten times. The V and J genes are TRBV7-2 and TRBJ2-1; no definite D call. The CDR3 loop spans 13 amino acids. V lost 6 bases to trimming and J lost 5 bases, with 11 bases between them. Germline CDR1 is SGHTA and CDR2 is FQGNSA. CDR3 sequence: CASRAAWDNEQFF. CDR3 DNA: TGTGCCAGCAGAGCTGCCTGGGACAATGAGCAGTTCTTC.

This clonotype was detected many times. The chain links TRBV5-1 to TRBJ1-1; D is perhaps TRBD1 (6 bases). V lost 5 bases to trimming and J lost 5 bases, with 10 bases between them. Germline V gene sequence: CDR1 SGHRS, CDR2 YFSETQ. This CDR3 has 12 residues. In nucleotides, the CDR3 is TGCGCCAGCAGGGAGGGGGGAACTGAAGCTTTCTTT. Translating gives CASREGGTEAFF.

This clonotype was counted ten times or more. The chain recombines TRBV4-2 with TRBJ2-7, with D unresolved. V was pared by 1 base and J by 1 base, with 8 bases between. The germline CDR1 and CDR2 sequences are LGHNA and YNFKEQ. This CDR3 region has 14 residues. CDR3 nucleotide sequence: TGTGCCAGCAGCCAAGGGCGGCTATCCTACGAGCAGTACTTC. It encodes CASSQGRLSYEQYF.

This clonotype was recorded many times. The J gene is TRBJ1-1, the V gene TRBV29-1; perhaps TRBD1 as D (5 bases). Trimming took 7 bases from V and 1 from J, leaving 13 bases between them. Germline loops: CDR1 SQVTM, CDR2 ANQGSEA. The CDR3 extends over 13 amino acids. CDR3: CSARTSGNTEAFF. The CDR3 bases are TGCAGCGCCCGGACAAGCGGGAACACTGAAGCTTTCTTT.